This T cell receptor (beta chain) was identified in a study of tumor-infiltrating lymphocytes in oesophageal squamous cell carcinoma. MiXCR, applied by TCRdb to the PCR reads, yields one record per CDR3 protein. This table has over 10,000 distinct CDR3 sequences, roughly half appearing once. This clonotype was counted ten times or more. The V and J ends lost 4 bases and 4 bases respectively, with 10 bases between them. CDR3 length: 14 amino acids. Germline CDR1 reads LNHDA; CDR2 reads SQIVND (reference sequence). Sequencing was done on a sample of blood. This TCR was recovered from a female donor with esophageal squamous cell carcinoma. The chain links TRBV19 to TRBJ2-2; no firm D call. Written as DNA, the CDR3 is TGTGCCAGTAGTAATTCCGAAGTCACCGGGGAGCTGTTTTTT. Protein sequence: CASSNSEVTGELFF.